This entry concerns a single TCR beta chain. Its antigen remains undetermined. The sample holds no much larger clone one base away, and base qualities are not on file. TCRbeta CDR3 regions were amplified from genomic DNA using the immunoSEQ Assay, a bias-controlled multiplex PCR. The study's processing was this. The number of nucleated cells in each sample was estimated from the amplification of reference gene primers within the assay. Sequence reads were collapsed and filtered to measure the absolute abundance of every unique TCRbeta CDR3 rearrangement. For each sample, productive Simpson clonality was calculated as the square root of Simpson's diversity index across productive rearrangements. What TCRdb holds here is the immuneACCESS table cut down to in-frame rearrangements. Part of the clones is not present; checked against another copy, under half of the missing clones reflect an unresolved V gene, and the others are unexplained. V and J calls and clone size are those listed in that table; D and trimming were worked out from the DNA. The sample data list hundreds of thousands of clones, and more than 70% of these were observed just once. The ten largest clones capture 8.2% of the sample.

Whole blood was collected in K2EDTA tubes by collaborating institutions according to the institutions' own protocols. For TCRbeta analysis, collaborators shipped samples as frozen whole blood, isolated PBMCs, or DNA extracted from either of those sample types. The data derive from a study of blood T cell repertoires in COVID-19 (dated by TCRdb to 2020 to 2021). About the study as a whole: Samples from collaborators originated in the United States, Italy and Spain and spanned both the acute and convalescent phases of COVID-19. The material from the prospective study consisted of cDNA or gDNA derived from T cells, B-cell-depleted T cells, or PBMCs. The dataset comprised deeply sampled blood TCRbeta repertoires from subjects exposed to, actively infected with, or recovered from COVID-19. A freely available public database, intended as a resource for researchers studying the immune response to SARS-CoV-2, is where the repertoires were released. Samples came from the ongoing ImmuneRACE study (first 160 participants) plus 1,254 subjects from 6 global collaborators. Sample metadata almost always included a de-identified subject ID, COVID-19 status, age in years and sex. Where available, HLA class I and class II types were obtained from metadata supplied by the sample provider rather than from assay-based typing. The research as a whole found: The quantity of clinical and demographic metadata differed by source and by participant and was supplied without curation.

V loses 7 bases at its end and J loses 5 bases; junction bases beyond the gene matches: 5. The CDR3 runs 13 amino acids, cysteine and phenylalanine included. CDR3 DNA only is kept here, 39 bases in frame from base 1. CDR1 KGHSH and CDR2 LQKENI were looked up in the germline V gene. The chain uses TRBV18 and TRBJ1-2; 9 bases in the junction line up with TRBD1. Material: peripheral blood. The sequence was collected from a woman in her 50s with acute or convalescent COVID-19. The CDR3 protein is CASFSGTGYGYTF. The nucleotide sequence is given as TGTGCCAGCTTTTCCGGGACAGGGTATGGCTACACCTTC. With the portions outside the CDR3 filled from the reference TRBV18 and TRBJ1-2 genes, the complete variable region becomes NAGVMQNPRHLVRRRGQEARLRCSPMKGHSHVYWYRQLPEEGLKFMVYLQKENIIDESGMPKERFSAEFPKEGPSILRIQQVVRGDSAAYFCASFSGTGYGYTFGSGTRLTVV.